The T cell receptor (beta chain) described here comes from a study of T cells in Graves' hyperthyroidism and ophthalmopathy. Study observations and caveats: A median about 6 months before onset, the model predicted ophthalmopathy.

This clonotype was seen a handful of times. The antigen is undetermined. The CDR3 loop spans 12 amino acids. V was cut by 7 bases and J by 5 bases, with 11 bases left in between. Germline lookup yields CDR1 LNHDA and CDR2 SQIVND (reference sequence). RNA transcripts gave rise to amplified TCR beta CDR3 regions. Carried out on the TCR CDR3, a first-round RT-PCR used the HTBI primer set. TCRdb used MiXCR to reprocess the multiplex PCR reads, holding one entry per CDR3 protein. The table shows about 840,000 distinct CDR3 sequences, with over 35% occurring only once. The V call is TRBV19, the J call TRBJ1-1; maybe TRBD1 (5 bases). This TCR was recovered from a man between 18 and 35 years old with Graves' hyperthyroidism. Sequencing input: blood. The CDR3 here is CASKVEGTEAFF. In DNA, the CDR3 is TGTGCCAGTAAGGTTGAGGGGACTGAAGCTTTCTTT.